The present T cell receptor (beta chain) was sequenced within a study of PD-L1 blockade in urothelial cancer. The overall study: Blood-derived samples held a median roughly 150,000 T cells.

The method was immunoSEQ multiplex PCR; TCRdb's version includes in-frame clones alone and lacks a portion of them. The sample shows under 55,000 clones, about 86% of them seen only once. As to time point: pretreatment peripheral blood. The CDR3 length is 13 residues. Germline assignment: CDR1 KGHSH and CDR2 LQKENI. Deletions cut 3 bases from V and 5 bases from J, with 8 bases between. The material sequenced was PBMCs, taken around atezolizumab (anti-PD-L1) treatment. The origin of this receptor is a man between 65 and 85 years old with urothelial cancer. This chain connects TRBV18 to TRBJ2-1; D unclear. The CDR3 spells CASSPDQNNEQFF. The CDR3 DNA reads as TGTGCCAGCTCACCCGATCAGAACAATGAGCAGTTCTTC.